This record looks at one TCR beta chain sequence and its context. The target antigen is unknown. The data originate from a study of blood T cells in healthy people across ages. Findings of the study overall: With unsorted PBMCs, a conclusive comparison of naive versus antigen-experienced cells was not possible. Per-million-T-cell TCR beta diversity fell roughly linearly with age.

Combining a sample-barcoded 5' primer with a J-beta primer mix, a second PCR ran for about 6 to 11 cycles. MiXCR, run by TCRdb on the 5' RACE reads, gives a single entry per CDR3 protein. The data contain over 600,000 distinct CDR3 sequences, roughly 50% of them singletons. Sequenced sample: blood. This TCR was recovered from a man aged 35 to 55 in good health.

CDR3 in amino acids: CAIGGLQGGSSYEQYF. The CDR3 DNA sequence: TGTGCCATCGGAGGGCTCCAAGGGGGTAGTTCCTACGAGCAGTACTTC. The chain has TRBV10-3 and TRBJ2-7, with D perhaps given as TRBD1 or TRBD2 (6 bases each). Germline loops: CDR1 ENHRY, CDR2 SYGVKD. CDR3 length: 16 amino acids. Deletions cut 8 bases from V and 1 base from J, with 21 bases between.